The 3 T cell receptor beta chains reported below all come from one sample, sequenced in a study of blood T cells in healthy people across ages. With a J-beta primer mix and a sample-barcoded 5' primer, a second PCR ran 7 to 11 cycles. TCRdb re-analysed the 5' RACE reads in MiXCR, keeping a single row per CDR3 protein. The sample includes 730,000 or so distinct CDR3 sequences, 43% of them seen just once. Specimen: blood. The source of these receptors is a woman aged 55-69 years in good health.

This chain uses TRBV7-2 with TRBJ2-1; 9 positions agree with TRBD2. Matching the DNA end better, TRBJ2-7 makes the J call doubtful. CDR1 is SGHTA, CDR2 FQGNSA, per germline. The CDR3 covers 17 residues. The CDR3 DNA follows: TGTGCCAGCAGCCCAGGGACGGTAGCGGGAGCCTACAATGAGCAGTACTTC. Protein: CASSPGTVAGAYNEQYF.

The chain uses TRBV11-1 and TRBJ2-4; TRBD2 is a possible D gene (6 bases). Germline assignment: CDR1 SGHAT and CDR2 FQDESV (reference sequence). Trimming shortened V by 2 bases and J by 7 bases, and 12 bases separated the two germline ends. CDR3 length: 14 residues. The CDR3: CASSLRNGGNIQYF. The CDR3 nucleotides are TGTGCCAGCAGCTTAAGGAACGGAGGGAACATTCAGTACTTC.

The chain combines TRBV3-1 with TRBJ1-2; D is unresolved. From germline, CDR1 is LGHDT and CDR2 YNNKEL (reference sequence). The CDR3 length is 12 residues. V lost 0 bases and J 13 bases, leaving 12 bases between the germline ends. The CDR3: CASSQEGRTPTF. CDR3 DNA sequence: TGTGCCAGCAGCCAAGAAGGCCGGACCCCCACCTTC.